Presented here are 11 T cell receptor beta chains from one specimen sequenced in a study of molecular identifiers for immune sequencing clone quantification. TCRdb re-analysed the PCR reads in MiXCR, keeping a single row per CDR3 protein. The sample lists just under 65,000 distinct CDR3 sequences; under 20% were seen once. Material: naive CD8+ T cells from blood, with Jurkat cell RNA spiked in. Documented subset: FACS-sorted CD8+CD4-CCR7+CD45RA+ naive T cells. All receptors derive from a human donor in good health. Some libraries in this study had Jurkat cell RNA spiked in.

This clonotype was counted many times. The chain employs TRBV28 and TRBJ2-2, with TRBD2 identical over 8 bases. Germline-derived CDR1 and CDR2 are MDHEN and SYDVKM. This CDR3 has 17 amino acids. Trimming took 5 bases from V and 4 from J; bases not matched to a gene: 12. Here the CDR3 reads CASSPTEGLVGTGELFF. CDR3 bases: TGTGCCAGCAGTCCAACCGAGGGACTAGTAGGCACCGGGGAGCTGTTTTTT.

Concerning this clonotype itself: A read error may explain this, as a much larger clone is one base away. The chain combines TRBV12-3 or TRBV12-4 with TRBJ2-1; 7 bases map to TRBD1. CDR3 size: 14 residues. The CDR3 is CASTGTASYDEQFF. Written as DNA, the CDR3 is TGTGCCAGCACCGGGACAGCCTCCTACGATGAGCAGTTCTTC.

This clonotype showed up many times. CDR3 bases: TGCAGGGTACACGGCGGGTCCGGGGAGCTGTTTTTT. It specifies CRVHGGSGELFF. The chain carries TRBV29-1 and TRBJ2-2, with D tentatively TRBD2 (5 bases). CDR3 length equals 12 residues. The V gene's germline CDR1 is SQVTM and CDR2 ANQGSEA.

This chain connects TRBV20-1 to TRBJ2-1, with a possible D match to TRBD2 (6 bases). The CDR3 has 15 amino acids. V was shortened by 5 bases and J by 1 base, with 15 bases between the two germline ends. Germline CDR1 DFQATT, CDR2 SNEGSKA (reference sequence). CDR3 residues: CSAVYPSVSYNEQFF. The CDR3, as DNA: TGCAGTGCTGTTTATCCTAGCGTTTCCTACAATGAGCAGTTCTTC.

Concerning this clonotype: An end of the junction does not agree with germline; a read error may underlie this. J is TRBJ2-1 and V is TRBV5-3, with TRBD2 matching 8 bases. TRBV5-3 counts as an open reading frame of uncertain function. The CDR3 is made up of 15 amino acids. CDR3 coding DNA: TGTGCCAGCAGCTTGGCTGGTAGCGGGGACAATGAGCAGTTCTTC. Amino acids: CASSLAGSGDNEQFF.

Notes on this clonotype: This may come from a read error, since a much larger clone is one base off. CDR3 nucleotide sequence: TGTGCCAGCAGCCATACCTGGATAGGGGACAATGAGCAGTTCTTC. This sequence encodes CASSHTWIGDNEQFF. This sequence joins TRBV2 and TRBJ2-1; possibly TRBD1 for D (5 bases). The germline gives CDR1 SNHLY, CDR2 FYNNEI. Trimming removed 6 bases from V and 5 bases from J, with 17 bases in between. The CDR3 is 15 residues long.

This clonotype was seen at least ten times. The CDR3 sequence: CASSPGWTSGTDTQYF. CDR3 DNA: TGCGCCAGCAGCCCCGGCTGGACTAGCGGCACAGATACGCAGTATTTT. The chain joins TRBV5-1 to TRBJ2-3; 9 bases line up with TRBD2. The germline V gene has CDR1 SGHRS and CDR2 YFSETQ. The V gene end was trimmed by 4 bases and the J gene end by 1 base; junction bases not matched to a gene: 7. The CDR3 has 16 residues.

Ten or more counts support this clonotype. The V call is TRBV19, the J call TRBJ2-5, with 9 bases matching TRBD1. V dropped 5 bases and J dropped 2; count of bases not matched to a gene: 6. This CDR3 spans 15 amino acids. Germline loops: CDR1 LNHDA, CDR2 SQIVND (reference sequence). CDR3 DNA: TGTGCCAGTAGTCCGGTCGACAGGGGGCAAGAGACCCAGTACTTC. This sequence encodes CASSPVDRGQETQYF. Together with reference TRBV19 and TRBJ2-5, the CDR3 gives the full variable domain: DGGITQSPKYLFRKEGQNVTLSCEQNLNHDAMYWYRQDPGQGLRLIYYSQIVNDFQKGDIAEGYSVSREKKESFPLTVTSAQKNPTAFYLCASSPVDRGQETQYFGPGTRLLVL.

This clonotype was counted only a few times. This rearrangement joins TRBV12-3 or TRBV12-4 to TRBJ2-2, with D uncertain. V lost 2 bases and J lost 5, with 15 bases in between. The CDR3 length is 16 residues. The CDR3 DNA reads TGTGCCAGCAGTTTAACAGAATTACCTACTACCGGGGAGCTGTTTTTT. This gives the protein CASSLTELPTTGELFF.

This clonotype was recorded many times. V usage is TRBV7-2 and J usage is TRBJ2-2, with 9 bases lining up with TRBD1. V was clipped by 2 bases and J by 3 bases; unmatched bases: 10. The CDR3 loop spans 18 amino acids. Germline-derived CDR1 and CDR2 are SGHTA and FQGNSA. The chain's CDR3 is CASSLSGTGHEDTGELFF. CDR3 nucleotide sequence: TGTGCCAGCAGCTTATCCGGGACAGGGCACGAGGACACCGGGGAGCTGTTTTTT.

This clonotype was found many times. The chain has TRBV6-2 or TRBV6-3 and TRBJ1-3; D unclear. V was clipped by 7 bases and J by 2 bases, with 15 bases between them. The CDR3 runs 15 residues. CDR1 and CDR2 from the germline V gene are MNHEY and SVGEGT. The CDR3 sequence: CASMRRKSAGNTIYF. CDR3 nucleotide sequence: TGTGCCAGCATGAGACGGAAGAGCGCTGGAAACACCATATATTTT.